The T cell receptor beta chain under discussion was sequenced for a study of blood T cell repertoires in COVID-19. Study at large: COVID-19 samples, acute and convalescent, were from the United States, Italy and Spain. T cells, B-cell-depleted T cells, or PBMCs supplied cDNA or gDNA.

Libraries were prepared by immunoSEQ multiplex PCR; TCRdb keeps only in-frame clonotypes and omits some of them. This sample has 100,000 to 150,000 clones; approximately 90% occur once, and the top ten carry around 20%. The CDR3 covers 14 residues. Losses at the gene ends were 5 bases for V and 3 bases for J; bases not matched to a gene: 2. Germline assignment: CDR1 LGHNA and CDR2 YNFKEQ. The sequencing input was peripheral blood. The TCR comes from a man aged 50-59 years with active or convalescent COVID-19. The V gene is TRBV4-2, the J gene TRBJ2-4; 9 bases are shared with TRBD1. The CDR3 spells CASSGTGNKNIQYF. Here the CDR3 DNA reads TGTGCCAGCAGCGGGACAGGGAACAAAAACATTCAGTACTTC.